The 10 T cell receptor beta chains in this list originate from one sample, sequenced in a study of blood T cells in healthy people across ages. Next came a second PCR, run for roughly 6 to 11 cycles, which used a sample-barcoded 5' primer along with a J-beta primer mix. TCRdb re-derived calls from the 5' RACE reads in MiXCR, one entry per CDR3 protein. This table has under 2 million distinct CDR3 sequences, around 35% appearing once. Sample: blood. These receptors all stem from a woman in her twenties or thirties in good health.

The table lists this clonotype with a few counts. The chain employs TRBV20-1 and TRBJ1-3, with D hard to call. Deletions cut 3 bases from V and 0 bases from J, with 12 bases between. The CDR3 contains 15 residues. The V gene's germline CDR1 is DFQATT and CDR2 SNEGSKA (reference sequence). This CDR3 is CSARDRVSSGNTIYF. In nucleotides, the CDR3 is TGCAGTGCTAGGGACCGGGTTAGCTCTGGAAACACCATATATTTT.

This clonotype was seen more than once but under ten times. The V call is TRBV29-1, the J call TRBJ2-1, with D perhaps TRBD1 or TRBD2 (5 bases each). Trimming removed 5 bases from V and 5 bases from J, with 16 bases in between. The CDR3 covers 14 residues. Germline CDR1 reads SQVTM; CDR2 reads ANQGSEA. Here the CDR3 DNA reads TGCAGCGTTCAACGGGGCTTAGGGCACAATGAGCAGTTCTTC. It is translated as CSVQRGLGHNEQFF.

About this clonotype: The junction departs from germline at one end; a sequencing error may be responsible. The chain combines TRBV29-1 with TRBJ2-1; a weak D match, TRBD2 (5 bases). CDR1 is SQVTM and CDR2 is ANQGSEA in the germline V gene. CDR3 length: 12 amino acids. The CDR3, as DNA: TGCAGCGCCAACCCAGGAGGAGATGAGCAGTCCTTC. Residues: CSANPGGDEQSF.

V is TRBV20-1 and J is TRBJ2-3; D is unresolved. CDR1 and CDR2 from the germline V gene are DFQATT and SNEGSKA (reference sequence). CDR3 length: 12 amino acids. The CDR3 sequence is CRAVGGKDPQYF. In DNA form, the CDR3 reads TGCAGGGCTGTTGGTGGAAAGGATCCGCAGTATTTT.

This chain uses TRBV6-1 with TRBJ1-2, with 8 nucleotides matching TRBD1. Trimming at V came to 5 bases and at J to 9 bases, leaving 8 bases not matched to a gene. Germline V lookup: CDR1 MNHNS, CDR2 SASEGT. This CDR3 has 13 residues. The CDR3 nucleotides are TGTGCCAGCAGTCTGGGACAGGATTGGCGCTACACCTTC. Encoded protein: CASSLGQDWRYTF.

This clonotype has ten or more counts. The chain carries TRBV28 and TRBJ2-7; 8 bases fit TRBD1. Germline trimming cut 1 base from V and 0 bases from J; bases unmatched to any gene: 2. The CDR3 runs to 15 residues. Germline-derived CDR1 and CDR2 are MDHEN and SYDVKM. The CDR3 DNA follows: TGTGCCAGCAGTTTATTGACAGGGGCCTCCTACGAGCAGTACTTC. This codes for CASSLLTGASYEQYF.

About this clonotype: The missing conserved phenylalanine or tryptophan at the end of this CDR3 makes a read error likely. V usage is TRBV4-2 and J usage is TRBJ2-1, with D perhaps matching TRBD1 (6 bases). This CDR3 region has 15 residues. The germline gives CDR1 LGHNA, CDR2 YNFKEQ. Trimming removed 0 bases from V and 4 bases from J, with 10 bases in between. The CDR3: CASSQEGGQYNEQFV. The CDR3 DNA reads as TGTGCCAGCAGCCAAGAAGGAGGACAGTACAATGAGCAGTTCGTC.

This rearrangement joins TRBV27 to TRBJ1-1; no clear D gene. Trimming took off 3 bases at V and 2 bases at J, with 13 bases between the two ends. Germline CDR1 and CDR2: MNHEY and SMNVEV (reference sequence). The CDR3 covers 15 residues. Here the CDR3 reads CASSFKPGINTEAFF. Written as DNA, the CDR3 is TGTGCCAGCAGTTTTAAGCCGGGGATTAACACTGAAGCTTTCTTT.

This chain connects TRBV20-1 to TRBJ1-2; TRBD1 agrees at 11 bases. The CDR3 sequence is 15 residues long. CDR1 and CDR2 (germline): DFQATT, SNEGSKA (reference sequence). CDR3 in amino acids: CGGTGGHNPNYGYTF. The CDR3 region has the DNA TGCGGGGGGACAGGGGGGCATAATCCAAACTATGGCTACACCTTC.

In this sample, this clonotype turned up many times. This chain joins TRBV29-1 and TRBJ2-7, with TRBD1 matching 8 bases. Germline V gives CDR1 SQVTM, CDR2 ANQGSEA. Trimming cost V 5 bases and J 3 bases; bases outside gene matches: 3. This CDR3 comprises 12 residues. CDR3 in DNA: TGCAGCGTTCCCGGGACAGGCTACGAGCAGTACTTC. This encodes CSVPGTGYEQYF.